These 20 T cell receptor beta chains share one sample of origin, sequenced in a study of T cell changes during pregnancy in multiple sclerosis. The assay was immunoSEQ multiplex PCR, and TCRdb's table has in-frame clones only and misses some. The profile covers fewer than 50,000 clones, with roughly 94% appearing a single time and less than 0.9% taken by the ten largest. The sample in question was CD4+ T cells from peripheral blood mononuclear cells, obtained in the third trimester of pregnancy. The receptors shown here come from a female donor with multiple sclerosis, enrolled in a pregnancy study.

The chain joins TRBV10-3 to TRBJ1-1; possible D gene TRBD1, 6 bases. The CDR3 has 12 residues. Germline lookup yields CDR1 ENHRY and CDR2 SYGVKD. V was cut by 0 bases and J by 7 bases, with 6 bases left in between. CDR3 in DNA: TGTGCCATCAGTGAGTCAGGGGGTGAAGCTTTCTTT. It specifies CAISESGGEAFF.

This clone occurred once. The chain carries TRBV18 and TRBJ2-2, with D perhaps TRBD2 (6 bases). CDR1 KGHSH and CDR2 LQKENI come from the germline V gene. The V end lost 5 bases, the J end lost 0 bases, and 13 bases lay between the germline ends. The CDR3 runs 16 residues. CDR3 coding DNA: TGTGCCAGCTCATCATCTAGCGTAACGAACACCGGGGAGCTGTTTTTT. It codes for CASSSSSVTNTGELFF.

J is TRBJ2-5 and V is TRBV5-1, with 11 positions matching TRBD1. With V trimmed by 0 bases and J by 4 bases, 5 bases remained unmatched. The CDR3 is made up of 16 amino acids. Per the germline V gene, CDR1 is SGHRS and CDR2 is YFSETQ. The CDR3 loop is CASSLAQGQGGETQYF. The CDR3 coding sequence is TGCGCCAGCAGCTTGGCCCAGGGACAGGGGGGAGAGACCCAGTACTTC.

The chain couples TRBV7-6 to TRBJ1-1; a possible D gene is TRBD1 (5 bases). Trimming cost V 2 bases and J 0 bases, with 13 bases left between them. Germline V gene sequence: CDR1 SGHVS, CDR2 FNYEAQ. The CDR3 covers 16 residues. The CDR3 region has the DNA TGTGCCAGCAGCTTAAGCCCAAGGGGCTTGAACACTGAAGCTTTCTTT. Translated: CASSLSPRGLNTEAFF.

This clone was counted once. V usage is TRBV30 and J usage is TRBJ2-2, with 10 positions matching TRBD1. Germline V CDR1 and CDR2: GTSNPN, SVGIG (reference sequence). The CDR3 has 18 residues. With 0 bases clipped from V and 4 bases from J, the junction kept 11 bases outside the gene matches. CDR3 nucleotides: TGTGCCTGGAGTGTGGGGACAGGGGTGCGATCAGGCACCGGGGAGCTGTTTTTT. It specifies CAWSVGTGVRSGTGELFF.

This clone has more than one count but fewer than ten. Other DNA sequences in this specimen translate into the identical CDR3. J is TRBJ1-4 and V is TRBV30; unclear D gene. Germline V gives CDR1 GTSNPN, CDR2 SVGIG (reference sequence). Trimming shortened V by 0 bases and J by 8 bases, and 7 bases separated the two germline ends. The CDR3 spans 12 residues. The CDR3, as DNA: TGTGCCTGGAGTGTACTCAGGGAAAAACTGTTTTTT. The encoded protein is CAWSVLREKLFF.

This chain uses TRBV2 with TRBJ2-4; the match to TRBD1 covers 7 bases. CDR1 SNHLY and CDR2 FYNNEI come from the germline V gene. CDR3 length equals 16 residues. Trimming at V came to 7 bases and at J to 0 bases, leaving 9 bases not matched to a gene. The CDR3 is CASTHGTVGAKNIQYF. The CDR3 region has the DNA TGTGCCAGCACCCACGGGACAGTGGGAGCCAAAAACATTCAGTACTTC.

The chain joins TRBV18 to TRBJ1-1; D might be TRBD1 (5 bases). Trimming shortened V by 6 bases and J by 3 bases, and 8 bases separated the two germline ends. Looked up from germline, CDR1 is KGHSH and CDR2 is LQKENI. The CDR3 is made up of 12 amino acids. The CDR3 is CASSVQDTEAFF. The CDR3 nucleotides read TGTGCCAGCTCGGTACAGGACACTGAAGCTTTCTTT. The full variable domain, its missing parts supplied by reference TRBV18 and TRBJ1-1, is NAGVMQNPRHLVRRRGQEARLRCSPMKGHSHVYWYRQLPEEGLKFMVYLQKENIIDESGMPKERFSAEFPKEGPSILRIQQVVRGDSAAYFCASSVQDTEAFFGQGTRLTVV.

V and J are TRBV27 and TRBJ1-2, with TRBD1 identical over 12 bases. V trimming: 6 bases; J trimming: 3 bases; junction bases outside the gene matches: 8. The germline V gene has CDR1 MNHEY and CDR2 SMNVEV (reference sequence). This CDR3 region has 16 residues. The CDR3 loop reads CASRIRGTGGDYGYTF. The DNA for the CDR3 is TGTGCCAGCAGAATCCGGGGGACAGGGGGCGACTATGGCTACACCTTC.

The CDR3 DNA follows: TGTGCCAGCAGTGACGAGGCGGGGGGACCAGATACGCAGTATTTT. Translating gives CASSDEAGGPDTQYF. The chain combines TRBV6-4 with TRBJ2-3, with TRBD2 matching 8 bases. The V and J ends lost 2 bases and 4 bases, in that order; junction bases with no gene match: 5. This CDR3 has 15 amino acids. Germline CDR1 and CDR2: MRHNA and SNTAGT.

The chain links TRBV11-2 to TRBJ1-2; TRBD1 aligns across 7 bases. J gave up 3 bases and V 3 bases, and 1 base lay outside the gene matches. The CDR3 runs to 13 residues. Germline V gene sequence: CDR1 SGHAT, CDR2 FQNNGV. DNA of the CDR3: TGTGCCAGCAGCTTTGACAGGGACTATGGCTACACCTTC. Its protein is CASSFDRDYGYTF.

For the CDR3, the DNA is TGTGCCAGCAGTCCACCCCCTAGCGGGAGGGCCGTCGAGCAGTACTTC. Residues: CASSPPPSGRAVEQYF. V gene TRBV28 combines with J gene TRBJ2-7, with 12 bases that match TRBD2. This CDR3 is built from 16 residues. Germline V gene sequence: CDR1 MDHEN, CDR2 SYDVKM. The trim removed 5 bases at V and 6 bases at J, leaving 11 bases unmatched.

J is TRBJ2-7 and V is TRBV7-3, with 13 nucleotides matching TRBD2. Germline trimming cut 5 bases from V and 1 base from J; bases unmatched to any gene: 5. The CDR3 is 16 amino acids. CDR1 and CDR2 from the germline V gene are SGHTA and FQGTGA. CDR3 nucleotides: TGTGCCAGCAGCGCACCGGGACTAGCGGGATCCTACGAGCAGTACTTC. The encoded protein is CASSAPGLAGSYEQYF. The full variable domain, rest sourced from reference TRBV7-3 and TRBJ2-7, is GAGVSQTPSNKVTEKGKYVELRCDPISGHTALYWYRQSLGQGPEFLIYFQGTGAADDSGLPNDRFFAVRPEGSVSTLKIQRTERGDSAVYLCASSAPGLAGSYEQYFGPGTRLTVT.

This sequence joins TRBV19 and TRBJ1-1; TRBD1 matches at 7 bases. CDR1 LNHDA and CDR2 SQIVND come from the germline V gene (reference sequence). The length of the CDR3 is 14 residues. J lost 4 bases, V lost 7 bases, and 9 bases had no gene match. The CDR3 reads CASKIRGEITEAFF. The CDR3 DNA sequence: TGTGCCAGTAAAATCAGGGGGGAGATCACTGAAGCTTTCTTT.

The rearrangement joins TRBV2 to TRBJ2-1; a weak D match, TRBD1 (6 bases). The CDR3 contains 14 residues. V lost 3 bases, J lost 3 bases, and 9 bases lay in between. The germline gives CDR1 SNHLY, CDR2 FYNNEI. The CDR3 sequence: CASSDGQYYNEQFF. DNA for the CDR3: TGTGCCAGCAGTGACGGACAGTACTACAATGAGCAGTTCTTC. Complete variable domain (other parts from reference TRBV2 and TRBJ2-1): EPEVTQTPSHQVTQMGQEVILRCVPISNHLYFYWYRQILGQKVEFLVSFYNNEISEKSEIFDDQFSVERPDGSNFTLKIRSTKLEDSAMYFCASSDGQYYNEQFFGPGTRLTVL.

The chain carries TRBV5-1 and TRBJ2-1; 9 nucleotides match TRBD2. Germline lookup yields CDR1 SGHRS and CDR2 YFSETQ. The length of the CDR3 is 16 residues. V trimming: 4 bases; J trimming: 8 bases; junction bases outside the gene matches: 13. CDR3 sequence (DNA): TGCGCCAGCAGCCTCCAGCCCGGCGGGAGGGGGGATGAGCAGTTCTTC. This encodes CASSLQPGGRGDEQFF.

The J gene is TRBJ2-3, the V gene TRBV30, with TRBD2 matching over 14 bases. Trimming took 2 bases from V and 4 from J; bases not matched to a gene: 5. From germline, CDR1 is GTSNPN and CDR2 SVGIG (reference sequence). The CDR3 extends over 16 amino acids. The CDR3 coding sequence is TGTGCCTGGAGTATCTGGACTAGCGGGAGGCCAGATACGCAGTATTTT. This codes for CAWSIWTSGRPDTQYF.

The chain carries TRBV5-1 and TRBJ2-1, with TRBD2 matching 12 bases. The V segment lost 3 bases and the J segment 2 bases; nucleotides outside the gene matches: 3. CDR1 is SGHRS and CDR2 is YFSETQ in the germline V gene. The CDR3 length is 16 residues. The CDR3 DNA is TGCGCCAGCAGCTCCCTAGCGGGAGGGGCCTACAATGAGCAGTTCTTC. It is translated as CASSSLAGGAYNEQFF.

The chain is built from TRBV7-6 and TRBJ2-3; TRBD1 matches 7 bases. The CDR3 has 14 amino acids. Germline V gene data show CDR1 as SGHVS and CDR2 as FNYEAQ. After removal of 5 bases from V and 4 bases from J, the junction contained 6 bases not matched to a gene. CDR3 DNA sequence: TGTGCCAGCAGCCTCGGACAGGTCTCAGATACGCAGTATTTT. Protein: CASSLGQVSDTQYF. The full variable domain, its missing parts supplied by reference TRBV7-6 and TRBJ2-3, is GAGVSQSPRYKVTKRGQDVALRCDPISGHVSLYWYRQALGQGPEFLTYFNYEAQQDKSGLPNDRFSAERPEGSISTLTIQRTEQRDSAMYRCASSLGQVSDTQYFGPGTRLTVL.

V gene TRBV25-1 combines with J gene TRBJ1-2; maybe TRBD1 (5 bases). V shed 4 bases and J shed 1 base, with 22 bases lying between them. This CDR3 has 18 residues. Germline V CDR1 and CDR2: MGHDK, SYGVNS. The DNA for the CDR3 is TGTGCCAGCAGTGCACTTAGGAGGGGCCCCCGCTTTAACTATGGCTACACCTTC. This encodes CASSALRRGPRFNYGYTF.